Listed here are 20 T cell receptor beta chains from one sample, sequenced in a study of beta chain features in type 1 diabetes. The entirety of the isolated RNA underwent reverse transcription, so expressed TCRB transcripts were sequenced. Repertoires were generated with immunoSEQ multiplex PCR, while TCRdb's copy carries only in-frame clones and drops some. The table has about 220,000 clones, roughly a tenth seen once; the top ten hold approximately 1.3%. The sequenced sample consisted of central memory CD4+ T cells from blood. These receptors were obtained from a man between 18 and 29 years old in good health.

V usage is TRBV18 and J usage is TRBJ2-5; TRBD2 agrees at 8 bases. The ends lost 6 bases at V and 4 bases at J; junction bases unmatched: 10. The CDR3 has 15 residues. Germline V gene lookup returns CDR1 KGHSH and CDR2 LQKENI. CDR3 in DNA: TGTGCCAGCTCCCCTAAGCGGGAGTCATTAGAGACCCAGTACTTC. This encodes CASSPKRESLETQYF.

The rearrangement uses TRBV7-9 and TRBJ2-3; 9 nucleotides align to TRBD1. Unmatched junction bases numbered 20, after V lost 4 bases and J lost 6 bases. Germline-derived CDR1 and CDR2 are SEHNR and FQNEAQ (reference sequence). This CDR3 is 19 amino acids long. In nucleotides, the CDR3 is TGTGCCAGCAGCTGGGACAGGGCGCGCGGGGAAAAAAGAGGGGATACGCAGTATTTT. Protein sequence: CASSWDRARGEKRGDTQYF. The full variable domain, its missing parts supplied by reference TRBV7-9 and TRBJ2-3, is DTGVSQNPRHKITKRGQNVTFRCDPISEHNRLYWYRQTLGQGPEFLTYFQNEAQLEKSRLLSDRFSAERPKGSFSTLEIQRTEQGDSAMYLCASSWDRARGEKRGDTQYFGPGTRLTVL.

This clone was detected ten times or more. The chain uses TRBV29-1 and TRBJ2-7, with unresolved D. CDR3 length: 11 residues. Trimming removed 0 bases from V and 5 bases from J, with 5 bases in between. Per the germline V gene, CDR1 is SQVTM and CDR2 is ANQGSEA. CDR3 protein: CSVEDAHEQYF. The CDR3 DNA reads as TGCAGCGTTGAAGATGCCCACGAGCAGTACTTC.

The rearrangement uses TRBV28 and TRBJ2-7; D might be TRBD1 (6 bases). Germline V gene lookup returns CDR1 MDHEN and CDR2 SYDVKM. This CDR3 has 12 amino acids. V shed 7 bases and J shed 6 bases, with 13 bases lying between them. CDR3 sequence (DNA): TGTGCCAGCACCTCCCCAGGGGTCGAGCAGTACTTC. This sequence encodes CASTSPGVEQYF.

The chain couples TRBV5-1 to TRBJ1-2; D is unresolved. The V gene's germline CDR1 is SGHRS and CDR2 YFSETQ. V was trimmed by 5 bases and J by 5 bases, leaving 16 bases between them. The CDR3 has 14 amino acids. The DNA of the CDR3 is TGCGCCAGCAGACCCGATCCTCAATCGTATGGCTACACCTTC. The encoded protein is CASRPDPQSYGYTF. The entire variable domain, with the rest obtained from reference TRBV5-1 and TRBJ1-2, is as follows: KAGVTQTPRYLIKTRGQQVTLSCSPISGHRSVSWYQQTPGQGLQFLFEYFSETQRNKGNFPGRFSGRQFSNSRSEMNVSTLELGDSALYLCASRPDPQSYGYTFGSGTRLTVV.

The V gene is TRBV4-1, the J gene TRBJ2-1; 7 bases map to TRBD2. Germline V gene lookup returns CDR1 MGHRA and CDR2 YSYEKL. With V trimmed by 0 bases and J by 8 bases, 10 bases remained unmatched. The CDR3 consists of 16 residues. DNA for the CDR3: TGCGCCAGCAGCCAAGATTCCAGCGGGAATATTTATGAGCAGTTCTTC. This translates into CASSQDSSGNIYEQFF.

The chain is built from TRBV11-2 and TRBJ1-1, with D uncertain. The germline CDR1 and CDR2 sequences are SGHAT and FQNNGV. With 1 base removed from V and 4 bases from J, the gap between germline ends came to 10 bases. The CDR3 contains 14 residues. This CDR3 is CASSLANWGTEAFF. CDR3 bases: TGTGCCAGCAGCTTAGCTAATTGGGGCACTGAAGCTTTCTTT.

Remarks on this clone: Other DNA sequences in this specimen translate into the identical CDR3. This CDR3 reads CASSPPRTSYEQYF. The CDR3, as DNA: TGTGCCAGCTCACCACCACGGACCTCCTACGAGCAGTACTTC. The chain recombines TRBV18 with TRBJ2-7; D gene unclear. The CDR3 totals 14 residues. Per germline, CDR1 KGHSH and CDR2 LQKENI. Trimming removed 0 bases from V and 0 bases from J, with 6 bases in between.

This clone has a handful of counts. This sequence joins TRBV9 and TRBJ2-5, with D tentatively TRBD2 (5 bases). In germline, CDR1 is SGDLS, CDR2 YYNGEE. V was cut by 5 bases and J by 5 bases, with 16 bases left in between. The CDR3 sequence is 14 residues long. The CDR3: CASSRSRGLETQYF. The CDR3 DNA reads as TGTGCCAGCAGTCGCAGCCGCGGGTTGGAGACCCAGTACTTC.

This clone ranks as medium-sized. The J gene is TRBJ1-2, the V gene TRBV9, with 7 bases that match TRBD1. The germline gives CDR1 SGDLS, CDR2 YYNGEE. The CDR3 is made up of 13 amino acids. Trimming at V came to 0 bases and at J to 8 bases, leaving 4 bases not matched to a gene. The CDR3 sequence is CASSVGTGRGYTF. DNA for the CDR3: TGTGCCAGCAGCGTAGGGACAGGCAGGGGCTACACCTTC.

This chain links TRBV20-1 with TRBJ2-5; D uncertain. The J call may be mistaken, given a closer DNA end match to TRBJ2-7. This CDR3 spans 11 amino acids. Germline-derived CDR1 and CDR2 are DFQATT and SNEGSKA (reference sequence). CDR3 coding DNA: TGCAGTGCTTCAGAATACTACGAGCAGTACTTC. The encoded protein is CSASEYYEQYF.

This clone was picked up a small number of times. This sequence joins TRBV18 and TRBJ2-7, with D tentatively TRBD1 (5 bases). CDR1 KGHSH and CDR2 LQKENI come from the germline V gene. The CDR3 has 12 residues. Trimming removed 2 bases at V and 3 bases at J, with 5 bases between. CDR3: CASSPRGYEQYF. In DNA form, the CDR3 reads TGTGCCAGCTCACCAAGGGGCTACGAGCAGTACTTC.

The rearrangement uses TRBV6-5 and TRBJ1-2; perhaps TRBD1 as D (6 bases). Per the germline V gene, CDR1 is MNHEY and CDR2 is SVGAGI. This CDR3 spans 14 amino acids. Trimming took off 5 bases at V and 0 bases at J, with 10 bases between the two ends. The CDR3 is CASSAGQSNYGYTF. The CDR3 DNA sequence: TGTGCCAGCAGTGCCGGACAGTCTAACTATGGCTACACCTTC.

The chain recombines TRBV19 with TRBJ2-4; 11 nucleotides align to TRBD2. Germline loops: CDR1 LNHDA, CDR2 SQIVND (reference sequence). This CDR3 spans 18 amino acids. Trimming cost V 6 bases and J 1 base; bases outside gene matches: 11. The CDR3 sequence is CASSRGTSGQGAKNIQYF. CDR3 bases: TGTGCCAGTAGCAGAGGGACTAGCGGCCAGGGGGCCAAAAACATTCAGTACTTC.

This clone was detected many times. The rearrangement links TRBV18 to TRBJ2-1; D uncertain. Per the germline V gene, CDR1 is KGHSH and CDR2 is LQKENI. The length of the CDR3 is 16 residues. V was trimmed by 1 base and J by 2 bases, leaving 12 bases between them. As DNA, the CDR3 is TGTGCCAGCTCACCACAGTCGTCCGGTACCTACAATGAGCAGTTCTTC. Its protein product is CASSPQSSGTYNEQFF.

This clone was counted only a few times. The J gene is TRBJ2-7, the V gene TRBV4-2; 13 bases are shared with TRBD2. V dropped 4 bases and J dropped 6; count of bases not matched to a gene: 6. CDR1 and CDR2 (germline): LGHNA, YNFKEQ. CDR3 size: 15 residues. The DNA of the CDR3 is TGTGCCAGCAGCCTCGGACTAGCGGGAGAAGGCGAGCAGTACTTC. Translated: CASSLGLAGEGEQYF.

This chain links TRBV7-3 with TRBJ2-3; 14 bases agree with TRBD2. V lost 1 base and J lost 4; bases outside the gene matches: 4. This CDR3 contains 17 residues. Germline V gives CDR1 SGHTA, CDR2 FQGTGA. CDR3 DNA: TGTGCCAGCAGCTTAAAGGGACTAGCGGGAGTGGCAGATACGCAGTATTTT. Protein: CASSLKGLAGVADTQYF.

V usage is TRBV15 and J usage is TRBJ2-5; no clear D gene. Germline CDR1 reads LNHNV; CDR2 reads YYDKDF (reference sequence). The CDR3 loop spans 13 amino acids. V lost 1 base, J lost 5 bases, and 8 bases lay in between. The CDR3 DNA is TGTGCCACCAGCAGAGCCCTGGAGGAGACCCAGTACTTC. This translates into CATSRALEETQYF.

This clone was counted ten times or more. The chain has TRBV4-3 and TRBJ2-1, with 10 nucleotides matching TRBD2. After removal of 0 bases from V and 9 bases from J, the junction contained 8 bases not matched to a gene. Germline V lookup: CDR1 LGHNA, CDR2 YSLEER. The CDR3 totals 16 residues. The CDR3 DNA reads as TGCGCCAGCAGCCAAGAAGTTGAGCGGGAGGGCGGTGAGCAGTTCTTC. Protein: CASSQEVEREGGEQFF.

This clone was found a few times. This chain uses TRBV28 with TRBJ2-7; D is uncertain. This CDR3 region has 13 residues. CDR1 and CDR2 (germline): MDHEN, SYDVKM. V shed 6 bases and J shed 1 base, with 10 bases lying between them. In DNA, the CDR3 is TGTGCCAGCAGGATTGGCAATTCCTACGAGCAGTACTTC. Its translation: CASRIGNSYEQYF.